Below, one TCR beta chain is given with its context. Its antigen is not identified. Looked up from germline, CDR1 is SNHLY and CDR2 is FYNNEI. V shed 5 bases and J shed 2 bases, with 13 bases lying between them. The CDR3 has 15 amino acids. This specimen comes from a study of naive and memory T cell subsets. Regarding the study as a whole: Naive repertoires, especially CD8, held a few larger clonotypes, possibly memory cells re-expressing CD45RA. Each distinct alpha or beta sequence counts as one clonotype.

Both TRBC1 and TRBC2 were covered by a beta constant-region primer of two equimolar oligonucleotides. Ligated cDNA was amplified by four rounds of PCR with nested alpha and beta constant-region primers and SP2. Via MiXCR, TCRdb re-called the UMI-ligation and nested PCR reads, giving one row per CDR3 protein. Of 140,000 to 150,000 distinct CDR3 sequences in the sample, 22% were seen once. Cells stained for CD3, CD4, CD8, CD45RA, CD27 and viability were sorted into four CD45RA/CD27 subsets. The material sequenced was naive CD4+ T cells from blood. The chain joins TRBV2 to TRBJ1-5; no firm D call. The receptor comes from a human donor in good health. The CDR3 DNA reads TGTGCCAGCAGTAGCAACGTCCCGGGCAATCAGCCCCAGCATTTT. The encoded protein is CASSSNVPGNQPQHF.